A selection of T cell receptor beta chains follows, all from one sample in a study of T cell repertoires in cytomegalovirus infection. In TCRdb, the reads were re-called with MiXCR into one record per CDR3 protein. The sample contains hundreds of thousands of distinct CDR3 sequences, roughly a tenth of which appear only once. The sample was PBMCs. Receptor source: a human donor in good health (CMV status not recorded). Some clones in this sample may be carry-over from other donors' samples. CDR3s include the opening cysteine and the closing phenylalanine or tryptophan. D genes are given only for firm matches. Clone size is stated in some rows and not others, as once, few, many or a class when expanded.

TRBJ2-5	many	TRBV6-2/TRBV6-3	-	TGTGCCAGCGCCCATCCAGAGACCCAGTACTTC	CASAHPETQYF
TRBJ2-5	many	TRBV5-6	TRBD2	TGTGCCAGCAGCTTAGCGGGGGGGAAGACCCAGTACTTC	CASSLAGGKTQYF
TRBJ1-2	few	TRBV3-1	-	TGTGCCAGCAGCGACCGGGACGGGCCCTATGGCTACACCTTC	CASSDRDGPYGYTF
TRBJ2-3	many	TRBV20-1	-	TGCAGTGCTATCTGGGACTCTAGCACAGATACGCAGTATTTT	CSAIWDSSTDTQYF
TRBJ1-1	-	TRBV29-1	-	TGCAGCGTCCTATTTCCAGGGATCGCTGAAGCTTTCTTT	CSVLFPGIAEAFF
TRBJ2-1	many	TRBV18	-	TGTGCCAGCTCACCGAGGGGGGGGTCCACCTACAATGAGCAGTTCTTC	CASSPRGGSTYNEQFF
TRBJ1-5	few	TRBV9	-	TGTGCCAGCAGCGCAAGCTCAGGGCTGAGCAATCAGCCCCAGCATTTT	CASSASSGLSNQPQHF
TRBJ1-2	many	TRBV7-2	-	TGTGCCAGCAGCTTAGATAGGAGGGGACTCCTCGATGGCTACACCTTC	CASSLDRRGLLDGYTF
TRBJ2-1	-	TRBV6-5	-	TGTGCCAGCAGGGACGGGGGTTCGAGCTCCTACAATGAGCAGTTCTTC	CASRDGGSSSYNEQFF
TRBJ2-5	few	TRBV5-5	-	TGTGCCAGCAGCTCGAATAGAGGGGGAAGGACAGAGACCCAGTACTTC	CASSSNRGGRTETQYF
TRBJ2-3	many	TRBV6-5	-	TGTGCCAGCAGTTACGGGTGGGGGGTTAACACAGATACGCAGTATTTT	CASSYGWGVNTDTQYF
TRBJ2-5	few	TRBV5-1	-	TGCGCCAGCAACTTAGCTGAGACCCAGTACTTC	CASNLAETQYF
TRBJ1-5	many	TRBV6-6	-	TGTGCCAGCAGTAATTTAAGCAATCAGCCCCAGCATTTT	CASSNLSNQPQHF
TRBJ2-2	many	TRBV7-2	-	TGTGCCAGCAGGAATGGCGGGGAGCTGTTTTTT	CASRNGGELFF
TRBJ2-5	few	TRBV2	-	TGTGCCAGCATGGGGACTGGGCCCGGGACCCAGTACTTC	CASMGTGPGTQYF
TRBJ2-5	few	TRBV28	TRBD1	TGTGCCAGCAGTTTACCCGACCAGACAGGGTGGAAAGAGACCCAGTACTTC	CASSLPDQTGWKETQYF
TRBJ2-5	many	TRBV2	-	TGTGCCAGCAGTGACCCTTTTACAAGGATTCTAGAGACCCAGTACTTC	CASSDPFTRILETQYF
TRBJ2-7	few	TRBV19	-	TGTGCCAGTAGTCTCACAGGTGCGGCATCCTACGAGCAGTACTTC	CASSLTGAASYEQYF
TRBJ2-3	many	TRBV27	-	TGTGCCAGCAGCCGCCCCCCGCGCACAGATACGCAGTATTTT	CASSRPPRTDTQYF
TRBJ1-2	many	TRBV7-3	-	TGTGCCAGCAGCCCAACAAAAGAAAGCGACAGCTATGGCTACACCTTC	CASSPTKESDSYGYTF
TRBJ2-1	-	TRBV29-1	-	TGCAGCGTTAGCAACGAGCAGTTCTTC	CSVSNEQFF
TRBJ2-2	-	TRBV28	-	TGTGCCAGCATCGGCGCGAACGCGAACACCGGGGAGCTGTTTTTT	CASIGANANTGELFF
TRBJ2-7	few	TRBV29-1	-	TGCAGCGTTGAGGCCCCTGGGGAGCAGTACTTC	CSVEAPGEQYF
TRBJ2-1	many	TRBV7-2	-	TGTGCCAGCACCCTCCGAGGAAGTACAGGGGGGGGGATAGGCGATGAGCAGTTCTTC	CASTLRGSTGGGIGDEQFF
TRBJ2-2	few	TRBV7-6	-	TGTGCCCTTCGCCGTATGAACACCGGGGAGCTGTTTTTT	CALRRMNTGELFF
TRBJ2-7	many	TRBV14	TRBD1	TGTGCCAGCAGCCAAGTTCTGGCAGGGGGCCCATTGGGGCAGTACTTC	CASSQVLAGGPLGQYF
TRBJ2-3	many	TRBV28	-	TGTGCCAGCAGCTTGAGAGATACGCAGTATTTT	CASSLRDTQYF
TRBJ1-2	many	TRBV5-6	-	TGTGCCAGCAGCGGACGGACGCCGGCCTATGGCTACACCTTC	CASSGRTPAYGYTF
TRBJ1-6	many	TRBV3-1	-	TGTGCCAGCAGCCCGGGACAATGGAGAGCACCCCTCCACTTT	CASSPGQWRAPLHF
TRBJ2-2	many	TRBV28	-	TGTGCCAGCAGTTTCTGGGGCGGACACACCGGGGAGCTGTTTTTT	CASSFWGGHTGELFF
TRBJ2-1	-	TRBV24-1	-	TGTGCCACCAGTGACCCACTCAATGAGCAGTTCTTC	CATSDPLNEQFF
TRBJ2-3	many	TRBV10-3	-	TGTGCCATCAGTTATTCTGGACAGAATAGGGGGGATACGCAGTATTTT	CAISYSGQNRGDTQYF
TRBJ2-1	few	TRBV4-3	-	TGCGCCAGCAGCCAAGCCCCGCGGGCGGACAATGAGCAGTTCTTC	CASSQAPRADNEQFF
TRBJ1-1	many	TRBV20-1	-	TGCAACACCTGGGAGGGGGTCACTGAAGCTTTCTTT	CNTWEGVTEAFF
TRBJ2-6	many	TRBV6-2/TRBV6-3	-	TGTGCCAGCAGTCACAGGACTGGATCTGGGGCCAACGTCCTGACTTTC	CASSHRTGSGANVLTF
TRBJ2-2	many	TRBV28	TRBD1	TGTGCCAGCAGTGATCCGGGACAGGCGAACACCGGGGAGCTGTTTTTT	CASSDPGQANTGELFF
TRBJ1-2	few	TRBV27	-	TGTGCCAGCAGTTTAGTCCAGCCCAGTAACTATGGCTACACCTTC	CASSLVQPSNYGYTF
TRBJ2-1	many	TRBV7-2	-	TGTGCCAGCAGTTACTGGGACGGCTACAATGAGCAGTTCTTC	CASSYWDGYNEQFF
TRBJ1-1	many	TRBV28	TRBD1	TGTGCCAGCAGTATGCTATTCAGGGGGCCTCATGAAGCTTTCTTT	CASSMLFRGPHEAFF
TRBJ2-3	-	TRBV12-3/TRBV12-4	-	TGTGCCAGCAGTTTAGTGGGTAGGGGCCTCAAACCCACAGATACGCAGTATTTT	CASSLVGRGLKPTDTQYF
TRBJ2-5	few	TRBV5-1	-	TGCGCCAGCAGCTTGGGGACCGAAGAGACCCAGTACTTC	CASSLGTEETQYF
TRBJ1-1	many	TRBV7-9	-	TGTGCCAGCAGCTTAGCGGCTCACACTGAAGCTTTCTTT	CASSLAAHTEAFF
TRBJ2-7	many	TRBV7-2	-	TGTGCCAGCAGCGTCGCGAATGGGGGAAAGTACTTC	CASSVANGGKYF
TRBJ2-3	many	TRBV20-1	TRBD1	TGCAGTGCTAGGGGCAGGGGGCTAGGCACAGATACGCAGTATTTT	CSARGRGLGTDTQYF
TRBJ2-1	-	TRBV19	-	TGTGCCAGTAGAAGAGTTAACACCTACAATGAGCAGTTCTTC	CASRRVNTYNEQFF
TRBJ2-5	many	TRBV29-1	TRBD1	TGCAGCGTTGACAGGGGGCGGGAGACCCAGTACTTC	CSVDRGRETQYF
TRBJ2-7	-	TRBV20-1	-	TGCAGTGGAAAAACAGGTGACCTCTACGAGCAGTACTTC	CSGKTGDLYEQYF
TRBJ2-1	few	TRBV20-1	-	TGCAGTGCTCCGAGGGAAAGTGACTTACCGTACAATGAGCAGTTCTTC	CSAPRESDLPYNEQFF
TRBJ2-2	many	TRBV27	-	TGTGCCAGCAGTTCGTATCGGTTTAAGACCGGGGAGCTGTTTTTT	CASSSYRFKTGELFF
TRBJ2-6	many	TRBV7-3	-	TGTGCCAGCAGCACAAGCTCTGGGGCCAACGTCCTGACTTTC	CASSTSSGANVLTF
TRBJ1-1	-	TRBV5-1	-	TGCGCCAGCAGCCCAGGACCGGATTATGAAGCTTTCTTT	CASSPGPDYEAFF
TRBJ2-1	few	TRBV12-3/TRBV12-4	-	TGTGCCAGCAGTTTAGGGTCTCTCGGGGATGAGCAGTTCTTC	CASSLGSLGDEQFF
TRBJ2-5	many	TRBV9	-	TGTGCCAGCAGCATCCGGACGGGCCAAGAGACCCAGTACTTC	CASSIRTGQETQYF
TRBJ1-5	few	TRBV7-2	TRBD1	TGTGCCAGCAGCACCCGGACAGGGAGCAATCAGCCCCAGCATTTT	CASSTRTGSNQPQHF
TRBJ2-4	many	TRBV12-3/TRBV12-4	TRBD1	TGTGCCAGCAGGCGATCCGGGACAGGGGCAAACATTCAGTACTTC	CASRRSGTGANIQYF
TRBJ2-4	many	TRBV5-6	-	TGTGCCAGCGGACTGGGCCACGGGAGAAACATTCAGTACTTC	CASGLGHGRNIQYF
TRBJ2-3	-	TRBV7-9	-	TGTGCCAGCAGCTTTTCATTCAGCACAGATACGCAGTATTTT	CASSFSFSTDTQYF